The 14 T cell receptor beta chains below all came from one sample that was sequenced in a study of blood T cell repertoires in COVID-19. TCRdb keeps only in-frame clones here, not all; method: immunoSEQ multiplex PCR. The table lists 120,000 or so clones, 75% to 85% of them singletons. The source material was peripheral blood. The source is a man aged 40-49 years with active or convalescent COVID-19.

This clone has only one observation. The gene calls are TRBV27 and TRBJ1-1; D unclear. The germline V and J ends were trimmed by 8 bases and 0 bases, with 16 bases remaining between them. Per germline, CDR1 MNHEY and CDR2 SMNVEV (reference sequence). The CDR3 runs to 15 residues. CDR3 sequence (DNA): TGTGCCAGCCGCCCACTCCTGTTCATGAACACTGAAGCTTTCTTT. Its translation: CASRPLLFMNTEAFF.

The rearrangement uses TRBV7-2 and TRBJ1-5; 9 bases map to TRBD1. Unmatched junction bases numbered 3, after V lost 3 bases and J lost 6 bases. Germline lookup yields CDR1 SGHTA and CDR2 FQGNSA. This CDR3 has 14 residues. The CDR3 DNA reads TGTGCCAGCAGCTTGGACAGGGGAGGTCAGCCCCAGCATTTT. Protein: CASSLDRGGQPQHF.

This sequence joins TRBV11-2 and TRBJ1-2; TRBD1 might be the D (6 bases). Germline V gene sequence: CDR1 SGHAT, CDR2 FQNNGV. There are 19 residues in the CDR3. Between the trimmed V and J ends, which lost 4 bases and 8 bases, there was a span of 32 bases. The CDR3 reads CASSSWSFLQGNRGEGYTF. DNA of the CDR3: TGTGCCAGCAGCTCTTGGTCATTTTTACAGGGTAACCGCGGTGAAGGCTACACCTTC.

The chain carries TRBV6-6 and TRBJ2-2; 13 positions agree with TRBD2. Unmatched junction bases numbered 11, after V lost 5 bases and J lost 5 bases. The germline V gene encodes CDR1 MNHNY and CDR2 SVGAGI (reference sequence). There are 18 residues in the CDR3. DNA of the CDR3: TGTGCCAGCAGTCCGAGACTAGCGGGGGGTGAACCAACCGGGGAGCTGTTTTTT. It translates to CASSPRLAGGEPTGELFF.

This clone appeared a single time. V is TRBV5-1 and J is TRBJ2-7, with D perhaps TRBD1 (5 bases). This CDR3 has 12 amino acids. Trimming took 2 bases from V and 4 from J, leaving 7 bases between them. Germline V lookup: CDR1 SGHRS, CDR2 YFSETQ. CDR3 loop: CASSFDRYEQYF. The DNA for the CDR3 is TGCGCCAGCAGCTTTGACAGATACGAGCAGTACTTC.

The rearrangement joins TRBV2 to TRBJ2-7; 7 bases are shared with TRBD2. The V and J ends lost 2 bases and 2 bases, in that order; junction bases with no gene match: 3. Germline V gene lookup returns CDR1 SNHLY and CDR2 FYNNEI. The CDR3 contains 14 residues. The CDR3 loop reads CASSEWGGAYEQYF. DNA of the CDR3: TGTGCCAGCAGTGAATGGGGAGGGGCCTACGAGCAGTACTTC.

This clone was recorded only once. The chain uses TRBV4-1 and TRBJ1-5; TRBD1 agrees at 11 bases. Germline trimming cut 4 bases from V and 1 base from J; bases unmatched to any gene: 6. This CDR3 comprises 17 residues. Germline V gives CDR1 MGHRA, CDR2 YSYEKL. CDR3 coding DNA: TGCGCCAGCAGCCCCCTGGGACAGGGGGGAAGCAATCAGCCCCAGCATTTT. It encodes CASSPLGQGGSNQPQHF.

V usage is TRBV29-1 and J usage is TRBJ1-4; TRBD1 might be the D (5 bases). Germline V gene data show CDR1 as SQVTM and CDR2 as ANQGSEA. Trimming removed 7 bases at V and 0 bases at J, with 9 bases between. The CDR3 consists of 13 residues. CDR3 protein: CSGRQSTNEKLFF. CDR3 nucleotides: TGCAGCGGCAGACAGTCAACTAATGAAAAACTGTTTTTT.

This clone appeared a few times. The CDR3 protein is CASTRRLAGRIMNTEAFF. CDR3 nucleotides: TGTGCCAGCACCCGAAGGCTCGCAGGTAGAATCATGAACACTGAAGCTTTCTTT. This chain links TRBV28 with TRBJ1-1; D ambiguous. The CDR3 runs 18 residues. Trimming shortened V by 7 bases and J by 0 bases, and 24 bases separated the two germline ends. Germline CDR1 and CDR2: MDHEN and SYDVKM.

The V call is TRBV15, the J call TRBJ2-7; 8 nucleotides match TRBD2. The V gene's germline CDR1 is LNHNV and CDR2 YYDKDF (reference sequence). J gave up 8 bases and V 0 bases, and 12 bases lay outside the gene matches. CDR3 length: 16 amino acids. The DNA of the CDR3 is TGTGCCACCAGCAGAGATCTTTCGAGCGGGGGTATACAGCAGTACTTC. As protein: CATSRDLSSGGIQQYF.

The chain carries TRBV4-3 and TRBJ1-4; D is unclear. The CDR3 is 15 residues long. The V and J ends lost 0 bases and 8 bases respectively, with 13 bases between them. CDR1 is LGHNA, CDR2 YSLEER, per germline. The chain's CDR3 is CASSQEIGVAEKLFF. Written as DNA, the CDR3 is TGCGCCAGCAGCCAAGAAATCGGGGTGGCGGAAAAACTGTTTTTT.

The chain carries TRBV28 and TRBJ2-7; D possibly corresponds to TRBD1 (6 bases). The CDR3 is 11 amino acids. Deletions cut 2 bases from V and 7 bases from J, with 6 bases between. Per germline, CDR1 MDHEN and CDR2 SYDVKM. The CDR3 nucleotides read TGTGCCAGCAGTTTAACAGGGGAGCAGTACTTC. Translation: CASSLTGEQYF.

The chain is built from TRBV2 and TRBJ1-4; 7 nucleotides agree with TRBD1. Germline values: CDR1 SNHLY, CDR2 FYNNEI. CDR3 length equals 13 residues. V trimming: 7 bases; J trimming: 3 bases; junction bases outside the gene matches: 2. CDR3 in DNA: TGTGCCAGCACGAGGGGGCCTAATGAAAAACTGTTTTTT. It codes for CASTRGPNEKLFF.

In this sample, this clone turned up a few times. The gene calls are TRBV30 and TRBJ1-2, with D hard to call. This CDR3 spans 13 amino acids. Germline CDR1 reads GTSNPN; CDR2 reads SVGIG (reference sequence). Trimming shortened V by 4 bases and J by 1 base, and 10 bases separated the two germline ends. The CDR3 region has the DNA TGTGCCTGGACAAGCCTAATTAACTATGGCTACACCTTC. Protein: CAWTSLINYGYTF. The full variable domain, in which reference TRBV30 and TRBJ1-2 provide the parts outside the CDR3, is SQTIHQWPATLVQPVGSPLSLECTVEGTSNPNLYWYRQAAGRGLQLLFYSVGIGQISSEVPQNLSASRPQDRQFILSSKKLLLSDSGFYLCAWTSLINYGYTFGSGTRLTVV.